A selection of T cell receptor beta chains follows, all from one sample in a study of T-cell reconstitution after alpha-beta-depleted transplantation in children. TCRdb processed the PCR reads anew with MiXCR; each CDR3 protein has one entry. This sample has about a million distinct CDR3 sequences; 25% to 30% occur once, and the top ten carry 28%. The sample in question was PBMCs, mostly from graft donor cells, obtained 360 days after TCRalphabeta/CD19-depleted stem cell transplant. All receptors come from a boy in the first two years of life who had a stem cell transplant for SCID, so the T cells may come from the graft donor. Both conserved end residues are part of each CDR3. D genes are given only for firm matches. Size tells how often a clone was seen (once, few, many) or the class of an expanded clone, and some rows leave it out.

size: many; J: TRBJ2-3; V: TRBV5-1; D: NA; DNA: TGCGCCAGCAGCCTCCTTCCAGGGGCTTTGGCAGATACGCAGTATTTT; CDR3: CASSLLPGALADTQYF
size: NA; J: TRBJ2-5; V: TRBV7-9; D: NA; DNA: TGTGCCAGCAGCTTAGGGCCTTACGGGGGAGAGACCCAGTACTTC; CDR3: CASSLGPYGGETQYF
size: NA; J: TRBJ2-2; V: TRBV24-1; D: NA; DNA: TGTGCCACCAGCCGGACCCAAGCCCAACTCGGGGAGCTGTTTTTT; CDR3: CATSRTQAQLGELFF
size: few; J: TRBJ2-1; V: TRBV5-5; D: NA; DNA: TGTGCCAGCAGCTGGGGGGACAGCTCAAACTACAATGAGCAGTTCTTC; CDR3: CASSWGDSSNYNEQFF
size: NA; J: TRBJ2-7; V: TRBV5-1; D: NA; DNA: TGCGCCAGCAGCTTCAAAAGCGGACTAACCCGATACGAGCAGTACTTC; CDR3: CASSFKSGLTRYEQYF
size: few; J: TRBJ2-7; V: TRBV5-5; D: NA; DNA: TGTGCCAGCAGCTCGGGCTACCTATCCTACGAGCAGTACTTC; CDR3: CASSSGYLSYEQYF
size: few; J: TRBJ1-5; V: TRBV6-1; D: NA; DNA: TGTGCCAGCCGCCCTTTGGGGGCACCGGTCTATAGCAATCAGCCCCAGCATTTT; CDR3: CASRPLGAPVYSNQPQHF
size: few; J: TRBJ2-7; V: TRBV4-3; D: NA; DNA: TGCGCCAGCAGCCAAGCCCGAAGGGGGAACTACGAGCAGTACTTC; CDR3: CASSQARRGNYEQYF
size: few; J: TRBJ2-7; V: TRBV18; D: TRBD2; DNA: TGTGCCAGCTCACCGTGGACTAGCGGGGTGAGTGGAGAGCAGTACTTC; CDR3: CASSPWTSGVSGEQYF
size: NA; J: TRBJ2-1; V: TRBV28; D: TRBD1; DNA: TGTGCCAGCAGTCTACAGGGGGCCACCCCCATAGGGCAGTTCTTC; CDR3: CASSLQGATPIGQFF
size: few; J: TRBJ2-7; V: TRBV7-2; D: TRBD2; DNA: TGTGCCAGCAGCTTAGGGACTAGCGGGGGGGAGGGGTACTTC; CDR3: CASSLGTSGGEGYF
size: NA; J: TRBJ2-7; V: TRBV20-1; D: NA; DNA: TGCAGTGCCCCGTCCCGTATCGAGCAGTACTTC; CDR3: CSAPSRIEQYF
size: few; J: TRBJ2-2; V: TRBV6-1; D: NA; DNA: TGTGCCACCCGGTGGTTAGGCCCCGGGGAGCTGTTTTTT; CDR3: CATRWLGPGELFF